This record covers a single T cell receptor (beta chain). This entry belongs to a study of CD8 T cells in Susac syndrome. This CDR3 contains 14 residues. CDR1 is MDHEN and CDR2 is SYDVKM in the germline V gene. With V trimmed by 5 bases and J by 3 bases, 6 bases remained unmatched. Reverse transcription used about 0.5 to 1 ug RNA and random hexamers. Amplification of TCR beta CDR3 across 54 Vbeta and 13 Jbeta was performed with immunoSEQ multiplex PCR. TCRdb analysed the immunoSEQ multiplex PCR reads with MiXCR anew, one entry per CDR3 protein. The profile shows about 210,000 distinct CDR3 sequences, 85% to 95% of them singletons.

The TCR comes from a human donor with Susac syndrome. Sequencing used CD4+ T cells from PBMCs. The rearrangement joins TRBV28 to TRBJ1-1; 7 bases are shared with TRBD1. The CDR3 DNA reads TGTGCCAGCAGTCCCACAGGGGCCGACACTGAAGCTTTCTTT. Protein sequence: CASSPTGADTEAFF.